This entry lists 15 T cell receptor beta chains sequenced from one sample in a study of identical twins. TCRdb recomputed calls from the 5' RACE reads with MiXCR, one row per CDR3 protein. The data contain under 900,000 distinct CDR3 sequences, roughly an eighth of them singletons. These records were also assigned to another study, of yellow fever vaccine responses in identical twins.

The sequencing input was PBMCs. These receptors were collected from a woman between 18 and 30 years old in good health.

This clonotype was counted ten times or more. V usage is TRBV9 and J usage is TRBJ2-1; 9 bases line up with TRBD2. The CDR3 loop spans 17 amino acids. Trimming at V came to 0 bases and at J to 0 bases, leaving 4 bases not matched to a gene. Germline V gene lookup returns CDR1 SGDLS and CDR2 YYNGEE. The CDR3 reads CASSVEGSGSSYNEQFF. In nucleotides, the CDR3 is TGTGCCAGCAGCGTAGAAGGTAGCGGGAGCTCCTACAATGAGCAGTTCTTC. Looking up the rest from reference TRBV9 and TRBJ2-1 gives the full variable domain: DSGVTQTPKHLITATGQRVTLRCSPRSGDLSVYWYQQSLDQGLQFLIQYYNGEERAKGNILERFSAQQFPDLHSELNLSSLELGDSALYFCASSVEGSGSSYNEQFFGPGTRLTVL.

This chain uses TRBV12-3 or TRBV12-4 with TRBJ1-5, with 7 bases matching TRBD1. Trimming cost V 4 bases and J 2 bases; bases outside gene matches: 8. The CDR3 covers 16 residues. The CDR3 sequence: CASSSRDSHGNQPQHF. CDR3 coding DNA: TGTGCCAGCAGTTCTCGGGACAGTCATGGCAATCAGCCCCAGCATTTT.

This clonotype has ten or more counts. The chain uses TRBV4-1 and TRBJ2-3; D is ambiguous. V was pared by 4 bases and J by 0 bases, with 11 bases between. The germline gives CDR1 MGHRA, CDR2 YSYEKL. The length of the CDR3 is 15 residues. The CDR3 sequence is CASSRGTGSTDTQYF. The CDR3 DNA sequence: TGCGCCAGCAGCCGCGGAACGGGCAGCACAGATACGCAGTATTTT.

A few counts support this clonotype. The chain has TRBV15 and TRBJ2-5; 9 nucleotides align to TRBD2. V was pared by 5 bases and J by 1 base, with 5 bases of the junction left unmatched. The CDR3 loop spans 15 amino acids. Germline CDR1 LNHNV, CDR2 YYDKDF (reference sequence). CDR3 DNA: TGTGCCACCAGCTGCTGCGGGGGGGTCCAAGAGACCCAGTACTTC. Translating it yields CATSCCGGVQETQYF.

This clonotype was found a few times. The V call is TRBV5-8, the J call TRBJ2-1; 8 nucleotides align to TRBD1. CDR1 is SGHTS and CDR2 is YDEGEE in the germline V gene. The CDR3 has 15 residues. Trimming took 2 bases from V and 5 from J; bases not matched to a gene: 6. The CDR3 nucleotides are TGTGCCAGCAGCTTCGGCAGGGGGCTTAACAATGAGCAGTTCTTC. As protein: CASSFGRGLNNEQFF.

V usage is TRBV6-5 and J usage is TRBJ2-4; D remains unclear. CDR3 size: 17 residues. Germline V lookup: CDR1 MNHEY, CDR2 SVGAGI. The V end lost 0 bases, the J end lost 2 bases, and 14 bases lay between the germline ends. In DNA form, the CDR3 reads TGTGCCAGCAGTTACTCGGAATACGGCTATTCCAAAAACATTCAGTACTTC. As protein: CASSYSEYGYSKNIQYF.

The sample holds a few counts of this clonotype. The chain is built from TRBV2 and TRBJ2-3; maybe TRBD2 (6 bases). The V end was cut by 6 bases, the J end by 3 bases, with 16 bases between. CDR3 length: 15 residues. CDR1 SNHLY and CDR2 FYNNEI come from the germline V gene. Here the CDR3 DNA reads TGTGCCAGCAGACAAGACGGAGGAGGGACAGATACGCAGTATTTT. This encodes CASRQDGGGTDTQYF.

This clonotype has more than one count but fewer than ten. The V call is TRBV14, the J call TRBJ1-3, with D possibly matching TRBD1 (5 bases). Deletions cut 0 bases from V and 4 bases from J, with 10 bases between. Germline V gene data show CDR1 as SGHDN and CDR2 as FVKESK. CDR3 length equals 15 residues. The CDR3 here is CASSQDPGTGNTIYF. DNA of the CDR3: TGTGCCAGCAGCCAAGATCCGGGGACCGGAAACACCATATATTTT.

V and J are TRBV5-6 and TRBJ2-3, with a possible D match to TRBD2 (5 bases). Looked up from germline, CDR1 is SGHDT and CDR2 is YYEEEE. V was pared by 2 bases and J by 6 bases, with 19 bases between. The CDR3 loop spans 16 amino acids. The CDR3, as DNA: TGTGCCAGCAGCTTCTCCGGGAACACCCTGGGGGATACGCAGTATTTT. Translated, it gives CASSFSGNTLGDTQYF. Full variable domain (rest looked up from reference TRBV5-6 and TRBJ2-3): DAGVTQSPTHLIKTRGQQVTLRCSPKSGHDTVSWYQQALGQGPQFIFQYYEEEERQRGNFPDRFSGHQFPNYSSELNVNALLLGDSALYLCASSFSGNTLGDTQYFGPGTRLTVL.

The V gene is TRBV5-1, the J gene TRBJ2-7, with a tentative D call TRBD1 (6 bases). This CDR3 contains 13 residues. CDR1 SGHRS and CDR2 YFSETQ come from the germline V gene. V gave up 2 bases and J gave up 7 bases, with 13 bases separating them. CDR3 protein: CASSLQGREEQYV. The DNA of the CDR3 is TGCGCCAGCAGCTTACAGGGTCGAGAAGAGCAGTACGTC.

This rearrangement joins TRBV3-1 to TRBJ2-1, with 8 bases fitting TRBD2. Losses at the gene ends were 2 bases for V and 6 bases for J; bases not matched to a gene: 9. This CDR3 comprises 16 residues. CDR1 and CDR2 from the germline V gene are LGHDT and YNNKEL (reference sequence). The CDR3 loop reads CASSQRTGLDVNEQFF. The CDR3 bases are TGTGCCAGCAGCCAAAGGACGGGACTAGATGTCAATGAGCAGTTCTTC.

V usage is TRBV7-2 and J usage is TRBJ1-4; 8 bases fit TRBD1. The germline CDR1 and CDR2 sequences are SGHTA and FQGNSA. Trimming cost V 6 bases and J 10 bases; bases outside gene matches: 10. This CDR3 has 14 amino acids. CDR3 region: CASRKPRQGRKLFF. In DNA, the CDR3 is TGTGCCAGCAGAAAACCCCGACAGGGGAGAAAACTGTTTTTT. The variable domain in full, completed from reference TRBV7-2 and TRBJ1-4, reads GAGVSQSPSNKVTEKGKDVELRCDPISGHTALYWYRQSLGQGLEFLIYFQGNSAPDKSGLPSDRFSAERTGGSVSTLTIQRTQQEDSAVYLCASRKPRQGRKLFFGSGTQLSVL.

V is TRBV29-1 and J is TRBJ1-1, with D tentatively TRBD1 (5 bases). Trimming took off 7 bases at V and 1 base at J, with 13 bases between the two ends. This CDR3 region has 13 residues. From germline, CDR1 is SQVTM and CDR2 ANQGSEA. DNA for the CDR3: TGCAGCGGTCGGGGGTTCGCGAACACTGAAGCTTTCTTT. Its translation is CSGRGFANTEAFF.

The chain recombines TRBV6-2 or TRBV6-3 with TRBJ2-5; 8 nucleotides align to TRBD2. This CDR3 comprises 22 residues. The germline V gene encodes CDR1 MNHEY and CDR2 SVGEGT. The V and J ends lost 3 bases and 4 bases, in that order; junction bases with no gene match: 28. CDR3 coding DNA: TGTGCCAGCAGTTATCCCCTTCGATCCAGCGGGAGTATTTTTATAGGAGGAGAGACCCAGTACTTC. This gives the protein CASSYPLRSSGSIFIGGETQYF.

This clonotype was counted only a few times. J is TRBJ2-4 and V is TRBV4-1; tentative D call: TRBD2 (6 bases). Deletions cut 1 base from V and 2 bases from J, with 6 bases between. This CDR3 has 14 residues. Per the germline V gene, CDR1 is MGHRA and CDR2 is YSYEKL. The CDR3 nucleotides are TGCGCCAGCAGCCAAGGGACTACCAAAAACATTCAGTACTTC. Amino acids: CASSQGTTKNIQYF.